One and the same sample provided the 18 T cell receptor beta chains below, sequenced in a study of monozygotic twins with inflammatory bowel disease. TCRdb reworked the 5' RACE reads into one entry per CDR3 protein, no DNA. The sample is made up of 420,000 or so distinct CDR3 sequences, and the top ten hold roughly 2.5% of it. The sequenced sample was blood. The source is a human donor with ulcerative colitis or Crohn's disease, or a healthy co-twin of an affected twin (not recorded which).

The chain combines TRBV5-1 with TRBJ2-7; the D call of TRBD2 rests on TCRdb alone, since no DNA is present to check it. The CDR3 is 13 residues long. The germline V gene has CDR1 SGHRS and CDR2 YFSETQ. CDR3 amino acids: CASSTGALYEQYF.

This rearrangement joins TRBV30 to TRBJ1-5. Germline CDR1 and CDR2: GTSNPN and SVGIG (reference sequence). This CDR3 region has 14 residues. CDR3 region: CAWSVQGGTQPQHF.

The chain uses TRBV10-1 and TRBJ2-3; without DNA, the TCRdb call of TRBD1 cannot be checked. The CDR3 consists of 14 residues. In germline, CDR1 is WNHNN, CDR2 SYGVQD (reference sequence). CDR3 protein: CASSDRGPTDTQYF.

The V and J genes are TRBV18 and TRBJ1-5. Germline V gives CDR1 KGHSH, CDR2 LQKENI. There are 16 residues in the CDR3. CDR3 in amino acids: CASSPGDWIGDQPQHF.

J is TRBJ2-1 and V is TRBV20-1; TCRdb picks TRBD2, but there is no DNA to check that call. The germline CDR1 and CDR2 sequences are DFQATT and SNEGSKA (reference sequence). The CDR3 has 17 residues. CDR3: CSAKPGPGGSSYNEQFF.

This chain links TRBV4-3 with TRBJ1-1; TCRdb's D gene call, TRBD1, goes unchecked for lack of DNA. Germline CDR1 reads LGHNA; CDR2 reads YSLEER. CDR3 length: 13 amino acids. CDR3 loop: CASSPDRGGGAFF.

CDR3: CASSPGASSYEQYF. The rearrangement uses TRBV12-3 or TRBV12-4 and TRBJ2-7; checking the TCRdb D call of TRBD2 is not possible without DNA. CDR3 size: 14 residues.

J is TRBJ2-1 and V is TRBV7-2; the D call from TCRdb, TRBD1, cannot be confirmed without DNA. The germline V gene encodes CDR1 SGHTA and CDR2 FQGNSA. The CDR3 runs 16 residues. CDR3 in amino acids: CASSSRGGSSYNEQFF.

This chain connects TRBV12-3 or TRBV12-4 to TRBJ2-5. The CDR3 loop spans 14 amino acids. CDR3 loop: CASSLGLHQETQYF.

J is TRBJ2-5 and V is TRBV5-4; TCRdb picks TRBD2, but there is no DNA to check that call. This CDR3 is 15 amino acids long. Germline values: CDR1 SGHNT, CDR2 YYREEE (reference sequence). The CDR3 protein is CASSLTSGPQETQYF.

This sequence joins TRBV7-9 and TRBJ1-1; TCRdb's assignment of TRBD1 cannot be checked, as there is no DNA. Per the germline V gene, CDR1 is SEHNR and CDR2 is FQNEAQ (reference sequence). CDR3 size: 12 residues. CDR3 in amino acids: CASSPERGGTFF.

The V gene is TRBV3-1, the J gene TRBJ1-6; the TCRdb D gene call, TRBD1, has no DNA to confirm it. The germline gives CDR1 LGHDT, CDR2 YNNKEL (reference sequence). The CDR3 length is 15 residues. CDR3 residues: CASSLTGGANSPLHF.

The chain employs TRBV19 and TRBJ2-3; the TRBD1 assignment by TCRdb is unverifiable without DNA. Germline V lookup: CDR1 LNHDA, CDR2 SQIVND (reference sequence). This CDR3 is 18 amino acids long. The CDR3 reads CASSAPGQVYHRTDTQYF.

This chain joins TRBV6-4 and TRBJ2-3; the TCRdb call, TRBD1, lacks DNA for checking. Per germline, CDR1 MRHNA and CDR2 SNTAGT. This CDR3 has 15 residues. CDR3 amino acids: CASSDAGGNTDTQYF.

This chain connects TRBV12-3 or TRBV12-4 to TRBJ2-3; TCRdb's D call of TRBD1 is untestable without DNA. This CDR3 has 14 residues. CDR3 sequence: CASSFQGSTDTQYF.

This chain connects TRBV6-1 to TRBJ1-1; the D gene TCRdb calls, TRBD1, cannot be checked with no DNA. The germline gives CDR1 MNHNS, CDR2 SASEGT. The CDR3 loop spans 13 amino acids. CDR3 region: CASSETPKAEAFF.

The rearrangement joins TRBV28 to TRBJ1-2; TCRdb designates TRBD1, a call that cannot be tested without DNA. The CDR3 extends over 17 amino acids. Per germline, CDR1 MDHEN and CDR2 SYDVKM. The CDR3: CASSPYPQGGANYGYTF.

The rearrangement joins TRBV7-9 to TRBJ1-1; the D call from TCRdb, TRBD1, cannot be confirmed without DNA. CDR3 length equals 14 residues. Germline V gene sequence: CDR1 SEHNR, CDR2 FQNEAQ (reference sequence). The CDR3 here is CASSSSRGGTEAFF.